Listed here are 9 T cell receptor beta chains from one sample, sequenced in a study of cytomegalovirus exposure and HLA in healthy donors. A multiplex PCR was run with 60 Vbeta primers and 13 Jbeta primers. Here immunoSEQ multiplex PCR was the method, and the copy in TCRdb shows in-frame clones only, minus some. The sample comprises about 220,000 clones, more than 75% of which are singletons, and roughly 5% rests with the top ten. The source material was PBMCs. These receptors were collected from a middle-aged woman in good health and CMV-seropositive.

The genes are TRBV2 and TRBJ2-2; no firm D call. V lost 6 bases to trimming and J lost 1 base, with 9 bases between them. The V gene's germline CDR1 is SNHLY and CDR2 FYNNEI. This CDR3 spans 14 amino acids. The CDR3 region is CASRVRLNTGELFF. The CDR3 DNA reads TGTGCCAGCAGGGTGAGGCTGAACACCGGGGAGCTGTTTTTT.

The chain carries TRBV7-2 and TRBJ2-3; possibly TRBD1 for D (5 bases). The CDR3 runs 12 residues. V lost 4 bases and J lost 9, with 11 bases in between. Germline-derived CDR1 and CDR2 are SGHTA and FQGNSA. As DNA, the CDR3 is TGTGCCAGCAGCTCAGGGTATGGCACGCAGTATTTT. It yields the protein CASSSGYGTQYF.

V and J are TRBV6-5 and TRBJ1-3; perhaps TRBD1 as D (6 bases). Germline V CDR1 and CDR2: MNHEY, SVGAGI. Trimming took 6 bases from V and 3 from J, leaving 12 bases between them. There are 14 residues in the CDR3. This chain's CDR3 is CASRPQGVGNTIYF. The CDR3 DNA reads as TGTGCCAGCAGACCACAGGGTGTTGGAAACACCATATATTTT.

The V call is TRBV30, the J call TRBJ2-4, with a possible D match to TRBD1 (6 bases). The CDR3 covers 13 residues. Germline V lookup: CDR1 GTSNPN, CDR2 SVGIG (reference sequence). Trimming left V 5 bases short and J 1 base short, with 9 bases between. CDR3 sequence: CAWGDRAKNIQYF. CDR3 nucleotide sequence: TGTGCCTGGGGTGACAGGGCCAAAAACATTCAGTACTTC.

This clone was seen once. J is TRBJ1-2 and V is TRBV7-9; 9 bases match TRBD1. J lost 4 bases, V lost 2 bases, and 2 bases had no gene match. Germline V lookup: CDR1 SEHNR, CDR2 FQNEAQ (reference sequence). The CDR3 has 14 residues. CDR3 in amino acids: CASSLTGGGYGYTF. The CDR3 DNA is TGTGCCAGCAGCTTAACAGGGGGCGGCTATGGCTACACCTTC.

Regarding this clone: Its ends do not fully match the called genes, so a read error is possible. At the DNA level, this CDR3 is encoded by other sequences in the same sample as well. The chain uses TRBV7-9 and TRBJ1-6; D call uncertain. Germline V lookup: CDR1 SEHNR, CDR2 FQNEAQ (reference sequence). This CDR3 has 12 residues. The CDR3 loop reads CASSLVNSPLHF. CDR3 DNA sequence: TGTGCCAGCAGCTTAGTAAATTCCCCCCTCCACTTT. The complete variable domain, with remaining parts taken from reference TRBV7-9 and TRBJ1-6, reads DTGVSQNPRHKITKRGQNVTFRCDPISEHNRLYWYRQTLGQGPEFLTYFQNEAQLEKSRLLSDRFSAERPKGSFSTLEIQRTEQGDSAMYLCASSLVNSPLHFGNGTRLTVT.

The chain has TRBV27 and TRBJ2-7, with TRBD2 matching 11 bases. J was trimmed by 7 bases and V by 3 bases; bases with no gene match: 8. Germline V gene data show CDR1 as MNHEY and CDR2 as SMNVEV (reference sequence). The CDR3 extends over 15 amino acids. CDR3 in DNA: TGTGCCAGCAGTTTTGCCCCTAGCGGGGGGTCTGAGCAGTACTTC. It codes for CASSFAPSGGSEQYF.

This clone was seen a few times. The chain combines TRBV2 with TRBJ1-1; maybe TRBD1 (6 bases). Germline V gene data show CDR1 as SNHLY and CDR2 as FYNNEI. Trimming left V 6 bases short and J 11 bases short, with 13 bases between. The CDR3 consists of 11 residues. CDR3 nucleotides: TGTGCCAGCAGGGACGACAGGAGGGCTTTCTTT. Protein product: CASRDDRRAFF.

This clone was found once. This chain joins TRBV7-9 and TRBJ2-1, with TRBD2 matching 7 bases. The CDR3 totals 17 residues. Germline loops: CDR1 SEHNR, CDR2 FQNEAQ (reference sequence). J was trimmed by 3 bases and V by 0 bases; bases with no gene match: 8. CDR3 coding DNA: TGTGCCAGCAGCTTAGCGCAGTTCCTAGCGGTCTACAATGAGCAGTTCTTC. It codes for CASSLAQFLAVYNEQFF.